These 3 T cell receptor beta chains originate from one sample sequenced in a study of vaccination effects on CD4 cells after COVID-19. With the ViraFEST assay, the study expanded antigen-specific CD4+ T cells using viral peptide pools, then sequenced them. The culture ran for 10 days before CD4+ T cells were isolated. A positive SARS-CoV-2 PCR test fell between March and December 2020. The antigens of these receptors remain unknown. The table came from immunoSEQ multiplex PCR; TCRdb's copy has only in-frame clones and leaves some out. The sample comprises about 45,000 clones, 65% to 70% of which are singletons, and around a third rests with the top ten. The sequences come from CD4+ T cells from PBMCs cultured with a peptide pool, collected before COVID-19 vaccination. Every receptor here comes from a human donor who had a prior SARS-CoV-2 infection.

The CDR3 region has the DNA TGTGCCAGCATGACAACTAATGAAAAACTGTTTTTT. As protein: CASMTTNEKLFF. V is TRBV2 and J is TRBJ1-4; D is undetermined. Trimming shortened V by 7 bases and J by 0 bases, and 3 bases separated the two germline ends. The CDR3 has 12 amino acids. Germline V gene sequence: CDR1 SNHLY, CDR2 FYNNEI.

This clone has more than one count but fewer than ten. The V gene is TRBV9, the J gene TRBJ2-2, with 9 bases aligning to TRBD1. This CDR3 is built from 16 residues. The germline V gene has CDR1 SGDLS and CDR2 YYNGEE. The ends lost 4 bases at V and 3 bases at J; junction bases unmatched: 7. The CDR3 nucleotides read TGTGCCAGCAGCACCCAGACAGGGGGATACACCGGGGAGCTGTTTTTT. Translation: CASSTQTGGYTGELFF.

This clone was seen more than once but under ten times. The chain carries TRBV6-4 and TRBJ1-4; D not certain. V was cut by 0 bases and J by 8 bases, with 10 bases left in between. Germline CDR1 reads MRHNA; CDR2 reads SNTAGT. CDR3 length: 14 amino acids. In DNA, the CDR3 is TGTGCCAGCAGTGACTCGACCCAGGAGGAAAAACTGTTTTTT. Encoded protein: CASSDSTQEEKLFF.